These T cell receptor beta chains were read from a single sample in a study of blood T cell repertoires in COVID-19. The method was immunoSEQ multiplex PCR; TCRdb's version includes in-frame clones alone and lacks a portion of them. The profile covers a few hundred thousand clones, with roughly 90% appearing a single time and around 3% taken by the ten largest. The sample taken for sequencing was PBMCs or T cells enriched from blood (not recorded which). These receptors came from a woman between 50 and 59 years old who had recovered from COVID-19. The CDR3 runs from the conserved cysteine through the conserved F or W. Fields, in order: CDR3 length, V gene, D gene, J gene, clone size, CDR3 protein, CDR3 DNA. D genes are given only for firm matches. The size entry is marked missing in some rows and otherwise reads once, few, many or a size class.

14	TRBV30	.	TRBJ2-3	.	CAWREGGKGDTQYF	TGTGCCTGGAGAGAGGGCGGGAAGGGAGATACGCAGTATTTT
16	TRBV30	TRBD2	TRBJ2-2	.	CAWNGLAGDHTGELFF	TGTGCCTGGAACGGACTAGCGGGAGATCATACCGGGGAGCTGTTTTTT
12	TRBV7-2	.	TRBJ2-1	.	CASSGRGWEQFF	TGTGCCAGCAGCGGCAGGGGTTGGGAGCAGTTCTTC
16	TRBV10-3	TRBD2	TRBJ2-3	.	CAPKTSGRADTDTQYF	TGTGCCCCCAAGACTAGCGGGAGGGCCGATACAGATACGCAGTATTTT
16	TRBV7-2	TRBD2	TRBJ2-6	.	CASSVSGSPGANVLTF	TGTGCCAGCAGCGTTAGCGGGAGCCCTGGGGCCAACGTCCTGACTTTC
15	TRBV28	TRBD1	TRBJ1-5	few	CASSFPGQGGQPQHF	TGTGCCAGCAGTTTCCCCGGACAGGGCGGTCAGCCCCAGCATTTT
13	TRBV11-2	.	TRBJ2-5	.	CASSLGLQETQYF	TGTGCCAGCAGCTTGGGACTTCAAGAGACCCAGTACTTC
11	TRBV7-8	.	TRBJ2-7	.	CASSLIYEQYF	TGTGCCAGCTCTTTAATCTACGAGCAGTACTTC
14	TRBV19	.	TRBJ2-2	once	CASSIARSGGELFF	TGTGCCAGTAGTATAGCCCGGTCGGGCGGGGAGCTGTTTTTT
15	TRBV11-1	TRBD1	TRBJ1-1	.	CASSLALAGQPEAFF	TGTGCCAGCAGCTTAGCTTTGGCGGGACAGCCTGAAGCTTTCTTT
13	TRBV11-2	.	TRBJ1-2	.	CASSLEFRYGYTF	TGTGCCAGCAGCTTAGAGTTTCGCTATGGCTACACCTTC
16	TRBV13	TRBD1	TRBJ1-2	.	CASSLETGDLGYGYTF	TGTGCCAGCAGCTTGGAGACAGGGGATCTCGGCTATGGCTACACCTTC
17	TRBV21-1	.	TRBJ2-2	.	CASSKAGGQAFTGELFF	TGTGCCAGCAGCAAAGCAGGAGGACAGGCCTTTACCGGGGAGCTGTTTTTT
16	TRBV5-1	.	TRBJ2-6	.	CASSATPTPGANVLTF	TGCGCCAGCAGCGCGACACCTACCCCTGGGGCCAACGTCCTGACTTTC
15	TRBV18	TRBD1	TRBJ1-2	.	CASSPQGQVGYGYTF	TGTGCCAGCTCACCCCAGGGACAGGTCGGCTATGGCTACACCTTC
15	TRBV7-2	.	TRBJ2-1	.	CASSLDIYTHNEQFF	TGTGCCAGCAGCTTAGACATATACACCCACAATGAGCAGTTCTTC
11	TRBV20-1	.	TRBJ1-4	.	CSAITDEKLFF	TGCAGTGCTATAACGGATGAAAAACTGTTTTTT
13	TRBV14	TRBD2	TRBJ2-7	.	CASSKGLAYEQYF	TGTGCCAGCAGCAAGGGACTAGCCTACGAGCAGTACTTC
14	TRBV19	.	TRBJ2-7	.	CASSIGQQAYEQYF	TGTGCCAGTAGTATCGGACAGCAAGCCTACGAGCAGTACTTC
14	TRBV6-2/TRBV6-3	.	TRBJ1-5	.	CASSYEYSNQPQHF	TGTGCCAGCAGTTACGAGTATAGCAATCAGCCCCAGCATTTT
15	TRBV15	.	TRBJ2-5	.	CATSRDLGVEETQYF	TGTGCCACCAGCAGAGATCTGGGAGTGGAAGAGACCCAGTACTTC
11	TRBV6-2/TRBV6-3	.	TRBJ1-2	once	CASSEGGGYTF	TGTGCCAGCAGTGAGGGAGGTGGCTACACCTTC
15	TRBV19	.	TRBJ1-2	.	CASSIGGGESYGYTF	TGTGCCAGTAGTATCGGAGGAGGGGAGTCCTATGGCTACACCTTC
13	TRBV28	.	TRBJ1-1	.	CASRGSRGTEAFF	TGTGCCAGCAGAGGGTCCCGGGGCACTGAAGCTTTCTTT
14	TRBV4-2	.	TRBJ1-4	.	CASSQGQLGEKLFF	TGTGCCAGCAGCCAAGGACAGCTGGGGGAAAAACTGTTTTTT
16	TRBV19	TRBD1	TRBJ1-2	.	CASSIGWGQGNYGYTF	TGTGCCAGTAGTATCGGATGGGGACAGGGGAACTATGGCTACACCTTC
15	TRBV7-8	.	TRBJ1-4	.	CASSFLFQVNEKLFF	TGTGCCAGCAGCTTTTTGTTTCAGGTTAATGAAAAACTGTTTTTT
13	TRBV11-3	.	TRBJ1-5	.	CASSLGARQPQHF	TGTGCCAGCAGCTTGGGGGCACGGCAGCCCCAGCATTTT
14	TRBV18	TRBD1	TRBJ1-2	.	CASSPGGTGVGYTF	TGTGCCAGCTCACCAGGAGGGACAGGGGTTGGCTACACCTTC
14	TRBV27	.	TRBJ1-4	.	CASSRAGGGEKLFF	TGTGCCAGCAGTCGGGCGGGGGGGGGTGAAAAACTGTTTTTT
15	TRBV6-2/TRBV6-3	.	TRBJ2-1	.	CASSYSERIYNEQFF	TGTGCCAGCAGTTACAGCGAGAGAATCTACAATGAGCAGTTCTTC
15	TRBV25-1	TRBD1	TRBJ1-6	.	CASSDEGQGRSPLHF	TGTGCCAGCAGTGACGAGGGACAGGGACGCTCACCCCTCCACTTT
15	TRBV18	.	TRBJ1-6	.	CASSPSRVEGSPLHF	TGTGCCAGCTCACCTTCCCGGGTGGAAGGTTCACCCCTCCACTTT
14	TRBV28	TRBD1	TRBJ1-1	few	CASSLGDRVDEAFF	TGTGCCAGCAGTTTAGGGGACAGGGTTGATGAAGCTTTCTTT
16	TRBV28	.	TRBJ1-5	.	CASSLAGEGRHQPQHF	TGTGCCAGCAGTTTGGCCGGTGAGGGCCGGCATCAGCCCCAGCATTTT
15	TRBV18	.	TRBJ2-6	.	CASSLARSGANVLTF	TGTGCCAGCTCATTAGCTCGATCTGGGGCCAACGTCCTGACTTTC
14	TRBV19	TRBD1	TRBJ2-3	.	CASTSGQGSDTQYF	TGTGCCAGTACCTCGGGACAGGGTTCAGATACGCAGTATTTT
17	TRBV14	TRBD2	TRBJ2-3	.	CASSPLGSGGAQDTQYF	TGTGCCAGCAGCCCCTTAGGTAGCGGGGGTGCCCAAGATACGCAGTATTTT
15	TRBV21-1	.	TRBJ2-6	.	CASSKVSDGANVLTF	TGTGCCAGCAGCAAAGTCAGCGATGGGGCCAACGTCCTGACTTTC
15	TRBV2	TRBD1	TRBJ2-4	.	CASSSQGVTKNIQYF	TGTGCCAGCAGTTCTCAGGGGGTTACCAAAAACATTCAGTACTTC
15	TRBV7-3	.	TRBJ2-1	.	CASSLALSGYNEQFF	TGTGCCAGCAGCTTAGCCCTTAGCGGCTACAATGAGCAGTTCTTC
16	TRBV18	TRBD1	TRBJ2-7	.	CASSPPSGQGSYEQYF	TGTGCCAGCTCACCACCGTCGGGACAGGGGTCCTACGAGCAGTACTTC
18	TRBV18	TRBD1	TRBJ2-1	.	CASSPPPGGQPRSNEQFF	TGTGCCAGCTCACCACCCCCAGGGGGCCAGCCCCGTAGCAATGAGCAGTTCTTC
17	TRBV3-1/TRBV3-2	TRBD2	TRBJ2-5	.	CASSRLAGSRYQETQYF	TGTGCCAGCAGCCGACTAGCGGGTTCGCGGTACCAAGAGACCCAGTACTTC
17	TRBV5-5	TRBD1	TRBJ2-1	.	CASSFHPGQGSYNEQFF	TGTGCCAGCAGCTTTCACCCGGGACAGGGCTCCTACAATGAGCAGTTCTTC
14	TRBV30	TRBD1	TRBJ1-5	once	CAWKSGTGSQPQHF	TGTGCCTGGAAATCCGGGACAGGGTCTCAGCCCCAGCATTTT
17	TRBV2	.	TRBJ1-1	.	CASSKTQGFRGGTEAFF	TGTGCCAGCAGTAAGACCCAGGGGTTCAGAGGGGGAACTGAAGCTTTCTTT
12	TRBV28	.	TRBJ2-1	once	CASNEGDNEQFF	TGTGCCAGCAATGAAGGGGACAATGAGCAGTTCTTC
14	TRBV6-5	TRBD1	TRBJ1-1	.	CASRNDRGSYEAFF	TGTGCCAGCAGGAACGACAGGGGGAGTTATGAAGCTTTCTTT
13	TRBV3-1/TRBV3-2	.	TRBJ1-1	few	CASSQGTGTEAFF	TGTGCCAGCAGCCAGGGTACAGGGACTGAAGCTTTCTTT
15	TRBV7-6	.	TRBJ1-5	.	CASSAGVLGNQPQHF	TGTGCCAGCAGCGCAGGGGTGTTGGGCAATCAGCCCCAGCATTTT